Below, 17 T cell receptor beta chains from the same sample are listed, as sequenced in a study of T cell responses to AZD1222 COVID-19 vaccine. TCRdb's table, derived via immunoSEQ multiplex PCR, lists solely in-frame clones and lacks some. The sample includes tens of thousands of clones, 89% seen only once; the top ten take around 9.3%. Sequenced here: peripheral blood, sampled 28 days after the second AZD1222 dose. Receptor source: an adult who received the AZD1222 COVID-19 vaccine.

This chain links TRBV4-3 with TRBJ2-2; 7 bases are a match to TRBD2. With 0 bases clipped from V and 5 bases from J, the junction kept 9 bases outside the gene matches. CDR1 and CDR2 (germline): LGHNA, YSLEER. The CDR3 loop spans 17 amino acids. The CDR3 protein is CASSQEERGGGTGELFF. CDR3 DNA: TGCGCCAGCAGCCAAGAAGAGCGGGGCGGTGGAACCGGGGAGCTGTTTTTT.

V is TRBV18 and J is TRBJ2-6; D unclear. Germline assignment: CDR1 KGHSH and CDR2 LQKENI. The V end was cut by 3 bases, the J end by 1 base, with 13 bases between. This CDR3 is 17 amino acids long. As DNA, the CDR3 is TGTGCCAGCTCACCCTTAGTACCTGGGTCTGGGGCCAACGTCCTGACTTTC. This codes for CASSPLVPGSGANVLTF.

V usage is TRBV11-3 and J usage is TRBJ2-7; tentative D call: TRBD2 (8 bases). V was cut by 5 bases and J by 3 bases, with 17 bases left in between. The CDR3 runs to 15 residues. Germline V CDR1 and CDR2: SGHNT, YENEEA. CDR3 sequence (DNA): TGTGCCAGCAGCCAGGGGGTAGCGGGGATCTACGAGCAGTACGTC. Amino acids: CASSQGVAGIYEQYV.

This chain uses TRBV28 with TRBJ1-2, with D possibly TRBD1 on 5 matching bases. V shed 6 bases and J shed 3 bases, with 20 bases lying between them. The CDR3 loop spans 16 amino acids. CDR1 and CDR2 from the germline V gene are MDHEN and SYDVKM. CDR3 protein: CASSAKGPPKDYGYTF. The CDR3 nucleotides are TGTGCCAGCAGCGCAAAGGGGCCACCGAAGGACTATGGCTACACCTTC.

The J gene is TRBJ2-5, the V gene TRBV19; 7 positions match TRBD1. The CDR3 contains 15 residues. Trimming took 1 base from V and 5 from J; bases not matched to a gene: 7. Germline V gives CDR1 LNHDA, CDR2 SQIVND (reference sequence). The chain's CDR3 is CASSIVQGVWETQYF. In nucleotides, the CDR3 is TGTGCCAGTAGTATAGTTCAGGGGGTCTGGGAGACCCAGTACTTC.

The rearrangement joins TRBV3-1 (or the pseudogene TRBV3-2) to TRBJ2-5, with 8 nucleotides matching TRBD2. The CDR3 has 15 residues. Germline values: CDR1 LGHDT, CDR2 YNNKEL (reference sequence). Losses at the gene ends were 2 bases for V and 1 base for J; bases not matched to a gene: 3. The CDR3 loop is CASSQRGGLQETQYF. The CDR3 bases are TGTGCCAGCAGCCAACGGGGGGGTCTCCAAGAGACCCAGTACTTC.

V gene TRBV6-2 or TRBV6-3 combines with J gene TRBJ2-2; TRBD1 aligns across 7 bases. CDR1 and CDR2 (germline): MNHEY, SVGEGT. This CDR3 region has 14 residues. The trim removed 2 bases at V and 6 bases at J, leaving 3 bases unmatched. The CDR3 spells CASSYLTGPGELFF. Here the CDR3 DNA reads TGTGCCAGCAGTTACCTGACAGGGCCCGGGGAGCTGTTTTTT.

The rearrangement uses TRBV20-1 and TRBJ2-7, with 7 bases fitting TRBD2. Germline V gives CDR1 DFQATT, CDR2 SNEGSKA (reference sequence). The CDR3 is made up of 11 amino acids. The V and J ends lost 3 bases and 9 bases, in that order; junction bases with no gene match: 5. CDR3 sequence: CSASPAGRQYF. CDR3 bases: TGCAGTGCTAGCCCAGCGGGAAGGCAGTACTTC.

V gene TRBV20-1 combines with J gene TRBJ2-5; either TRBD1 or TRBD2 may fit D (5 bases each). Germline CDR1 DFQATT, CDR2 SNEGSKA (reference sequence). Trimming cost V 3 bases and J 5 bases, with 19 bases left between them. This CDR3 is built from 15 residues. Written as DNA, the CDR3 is TGCAGTGCTAGTGGGGCGGGTCTGGGCCCGGAGACCCAGTACTTC. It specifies CSASGAGLGPETQYF.

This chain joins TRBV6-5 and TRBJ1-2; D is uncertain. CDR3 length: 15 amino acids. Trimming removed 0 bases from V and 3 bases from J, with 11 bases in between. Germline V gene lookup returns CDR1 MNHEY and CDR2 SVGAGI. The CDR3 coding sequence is TGTGCCAGCAGTTACTCGAGCGTCCTGCACTATGGCTACACCTTC. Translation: CASSYSSVLHYGYTF.

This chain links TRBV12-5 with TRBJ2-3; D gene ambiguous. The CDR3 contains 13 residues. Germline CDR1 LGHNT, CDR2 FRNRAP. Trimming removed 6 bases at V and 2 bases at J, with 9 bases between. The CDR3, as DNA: TGTGCTAGTGGGACGCCGAACACAGATACGCAGTATTTT. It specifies CASGTPNTDTQYF.

The DNA of the CDR3 is TGTGCCACCAGTGAACGGACAGGGGGCTTCGGAGAGACCCAGTACTTC. Translation: CATSERTGGFGETQYF. The chain links TRBV24-1 to TRBJ2-5; 11 positions agree with TRBD1. CDR1 and CDR2 from the germline V gene are KGHDR and SFDVKD. The length of the CDR3 is 16 residues. The V segment lost 4 bases and the J segment 4 bases; nucleotides outside the gene matches: 7.

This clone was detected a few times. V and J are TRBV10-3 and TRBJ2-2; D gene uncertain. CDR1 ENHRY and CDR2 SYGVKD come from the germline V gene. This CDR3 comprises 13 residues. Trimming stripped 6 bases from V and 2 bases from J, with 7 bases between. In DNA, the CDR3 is TGTGCCATCAGGGACGGAAACACCGGGGAGCTGTTTTTT. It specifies CAIRDGNTGELFF.

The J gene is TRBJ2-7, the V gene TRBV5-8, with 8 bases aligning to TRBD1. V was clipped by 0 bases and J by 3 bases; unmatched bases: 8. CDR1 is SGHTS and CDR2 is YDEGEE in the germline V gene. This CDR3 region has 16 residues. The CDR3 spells CASSLEGGRGLYEQYF. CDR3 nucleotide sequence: TGTGCCAGCAGCTTGGAGGGCGGCAGGGGGCTCTACGAGCAGTACTTC.

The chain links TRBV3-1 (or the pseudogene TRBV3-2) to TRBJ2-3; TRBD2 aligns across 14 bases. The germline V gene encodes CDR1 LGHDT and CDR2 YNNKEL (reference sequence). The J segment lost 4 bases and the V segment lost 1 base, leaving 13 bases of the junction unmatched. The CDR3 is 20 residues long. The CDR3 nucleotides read TGTGCCAGCAGCCAAGGTCTCCGAGGACTAGCGGGGGGTATGGCAGATACGCAGTATTTT. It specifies CASSQGLRGLAGGMADTQYF.

The CDR3: CASSPHTSGRRKDTQYF. The CDR3 coding sequence is TGTGCCAGCAGTCCCCACACTAGCGGGCGGCGGAAAGATACGCAGTATTTT. The chain uses TRBV27 and TRBJ2-3, with 9 bases matching TRBD2. Per the germline V gene, CDR1 is MNHEY and CDR2 is SMNVEV (reference sequence). The trim removed 5 bases at V and 5 bases at J, leaving 14 bases unmatched. This CDR3 comprises 17 residues.

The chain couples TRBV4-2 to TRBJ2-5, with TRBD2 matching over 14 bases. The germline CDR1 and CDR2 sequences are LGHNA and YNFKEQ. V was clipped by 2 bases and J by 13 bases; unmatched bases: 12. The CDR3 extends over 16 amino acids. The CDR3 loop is CASSQRGTSGGSSPYF. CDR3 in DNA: TGTGCCAGCAGCCAACGGGGGACTAGCGGGGGCTCGAGCCCGTACTTC.